This T cell receptor (beta chain) was identified during a study of T cells in localized non-small cell lung cancer. The study, taken as a whole, reports: Adjacent lung held a median approximately 57 of the top 100 tumor clones. Heterogeneity is still possible, as just one tumor region was sequenced.

A remark on this clone: Its matching antigen is unknown.

TCRdb keeps only in-frame clones here, not all; method: immunoSEQ multiplex PCR. The table shows 25,000 or so clones, with roughly 90% occurring only once. The sequencing here drew on PBMCs, taken before any cancer treatment. This clonotype was sampled from a man aged 35-69 years with stage II lung adenocarcinoma.

The CDR3 spells CASSVTETHYGYTF. The CDR3 coding sequence is TGTGCCAGCTCAGTAACAGAGACACACTATGGCTACACCTTC. The rearrangement links TRBV18 to TRBJ1-2; D not certain. CDR1 is KGHSH, CDR2 LQKENI, per germline. The CDR3 is 14 residues long. Trimming pared 5 bases from V and 3 bases from J, leaving 13 bases between.